The next 31 T cell receptor beta chains were all read from a single sample in a study of molecular identifiers for immune sequencing clone quantification. Using its own MiXCR run on the PCR reads, TCRdb lists one record per CDR3 protein. The sample yields about 640,000 distinct CDR3 sequences, 20% seen once. The sample comprised naive CD8+ T cells from blood, with Jurkat cell RNA spiked in. Subset described: FACS-sorted CD8+CD4-CCR7+CD45RA+ naive T cells. Receptors were obtained from a human donor in good health. Some libraries in this study had Jurkat cell RNA spiked in.

This clonotype has a count of ten or more. The chain's CDR3 is CATSMLGSNQPQHF. CDR3 DNA sequence: TGTGCCACCTCGATGCTGGGTAGCAATCAGCCCCAGCATTTT. The rearrangement links TRBV27 to TRBJ1-5; D gene unclear. Germline CDR1 reads MNHEY; CDR2 reads SMNVEV (reference sequence). This CDR3 is built from 14 residues. Trimming shortened V by 10 bases and J by 0 bases, and 13 bases separated the two germline ends.

About this clonotype itself: Since a much larger clone is just one base distant, this may be a read error. The CDR3 DNA reads TGTGCCAGCAGCCAAAGGACAGGGTATCAGCCCCAGCGTTTT. Amino acids: CASSQRTGYQPQRF. The chain joins TRBV28 to TRBJ1-5; 8 bases are shared with TRBD1. This CDR3 has 14 residues. CDR1 and CDR2 (germline): MDHEN, SYDVKM.

This clonotype was detected many times. The chain recombines TRBV5-1 with TRBJ2-7; 8 bases are a match to TRBD1. Germline trimming cut 5 bases from V and 5 bases from J; bases unmatched to any gene: 6. The length of the CDR3 is 13 residues. The germline CDR1 and CDR2 sequences are SGHRS and YFSETQ. As DNA, the CDR3 is TGCGCCAGCAGGGGTCAGGGGGCTGACGAGCAGTACTTC. Translating it yields CASRGQGADEQYF.

With respect to this clonotype: A much larger clone lies one base from this, so it may be a read error. The rearrangement links TRBV5-3 to TRBJ2-7, with a possible D match to TRBD1 (5 bases). TRBV5-3 is given ORF status, its function remaining uncertain. The CDR3 contains 13 residues. The DNA for the CDR3 is TGTGCCAGCAGCTTGGACACCAAGGGGGAGCAGTACTTC. Translating it yields CASSLDTKGEQYF.

A few counts support this clonotype. The chain is built from TRBV29-1 and TRBJ2-3, with D maybe TRBD1 (5 bases). The CDR3 totals 13 residues. Germline loops: CDR1 SQVTM, CDR2 ANQGSEA. Trimming pared 4 bases from V and 6 bases from J, leaving 14 bases between. The CDR3 region is CSVVPREGDTQYF. CDR3 DNA sequence: TGCAGCGTTGTTCCCAGGGAAGGGGATACGCAGTATTTT.

This clonotype was counted many times. V is TRBV6-5 and J is TRBJ2-7; 8 bases are a match to TRBD1. The junction had 5 bases not matched to a gene; V was cut back by 1 base and J by 3 bases. Germline V gene data show CDR1 as MNHEY and CDR2 as SVGAGI. The CDR3 length is 15 residues. CDR3 loop: CASSYFSTGVYEQYF. The CDR3 nucleotides are TGTGCCAGCAGTTACTTCTCGACAGGGGTCTACGAGCAGTACTTC.

This clonotype was counted ten times or more. The rearrangement uses TRBV6-2 or TRBV6-3 and TRBJ1-1; the D gene is possibly TRBD1 (6 bases). Germline V gene lookup returns CDR1 MNHEY and CDR2 SVGEGT. The CDR3 totals 13 residues. V shed 11 bases and J shed 3 bases, with 16 bases lying between them. The CDR3 here is CASGVGVYTEAFF. The CDR3 DNA follows: TGTGCCTCAGGGGTAGGAGTTTACACTGAAGCTTTCTTT.

Of note for this clonotype: This could be a read error, since a much larger clone is one nucleotide away. V gene TRBV6-6 combines with J gene TRBJ2-2, with D uncertain. Germline V gene sequence: CDR1 MNHNY, CDR2 SVGAGI (reference sequence). V was cut by 5 bases and J by 6 bases, with 10 bases left in between. The CDR3 loop spans 13 amino acids. In nucleotides, the CDR3 is TGTGCCAGCAGTGCGATACAGCCCGGGGAGCTGTTTTTT. It is translated as CASSAIQPGELFF.

The genes are TRBV30 and TRBJ1-2; D remains unclear. The germline CDR1 and CDR2 sequences are GTSNPN and SVGIG (reference sequence). CDR3 length: 15 amino acids. V lost 2 bases to trimming and J lost 2 bases, with 15 bases between them. CDR3 residues: CAWSPRTGLNYGYTF. In DNA form, the CDR3 reads TGTGCCTGGAGTCCCAGGACTGGATTGAACTATGGCTACACCTTC.

Ten or more counts support this clonotype. The DNA of the CDR3 is TGTGCCAGCAGCTTATTTGTCCGGGACCCCGGGGAGCTGTTTTTT. Its translation: CASSLFVRDPGELFF. The chain recombines TRBV7-9 with TRBJ2-2, with D perhaps given as TRBD1 or TRBD2 (5 bases each). Germline V lookup: CDR1 SEHNR, CDR2 FQNEAQ (reference sequence). This CDR3 region has 15 residues. Trimming removed 2 bases at V and 6 bases at J, with 13 bases between.

This clonotype was picked up one time. One base away lies a much larger clone, so this may be a sequencing read error. The chain combines TRBV5-4 with TRBJ2-2, with 9 bases lining up with TRBD2. The CDR3 extends over 16 amino acids. Germline CDR1 SGHNT, CDR2 YYREEE (reference sequence). The CDR3 DNA reads TGTGCCAGCAGCTTGGGTACAGCGGGAGGTACCGGGGAGCTGGTTTTT. It specifies CASSLGTAGGTGELVF.

This clonotype was recorded many times. The V and J genes are TRBV27 and TRBJ2-5; 7 bases agree with TRBD2. This CDR3 region has 13 residues. Germline V gene sequence: CDR1 MNHEY, CDR2 SMNVEV (reference sequence). V dropped 4 bases and J dropped 4; count of bases not matched to a gene: 3. The CDR3 loop reads CASSSSGGETQYF. CDR3 coding DNA: TGTGCCAGCAGTTCGTCGGGGGGAGAGACCCAGTACTTC.

This clonotype was counted at least ten times. The chain is built from TRBV13 and TRBJ1-1, with a tentative D call TRBD1 (6 bases). The CDR3 is 11 amino acids. CDR1 and CDR2 from the germline V gene are PRHDT and FYEKMQ (reference sequence). V was pared by 8 bases and J by 4 bases, with 8 bases between. Written as DNA, the CDR3 is TGTGCCAGCGTCAGGGGCACTGAAGCTTTCTTT. This gives the protein CASVRGTEAFF.

This clonotype has just a few counts. V gene TRBV6-5 combines with J gene TRBJ1-1, with unresolved D. The germline CDR1 and CDR2 sequences are MNHEY and SVGAGI. Trimming took off 1 base at V and 1 base at J, with 7 bases between the two ends. CDR3 length equals 14 residues. CDR3 in DNA: TGTGCCAGCAGTTACTACCCCCAGAACACTGAAGCTTTCTTT. This translates into CASSYYPQNTEAFF.

Remarks on this clonotype: A single base separates this from a much larger clone, so it may be a read error. In nucleotides, the CDR3 is TGCGCCAGCAGCTCGGACGGAGGTGCGGAGACCCAGTACTTC. Its translation is CASSSDGGAETQYF. The chain has TRBV5-1 and TRBJ2-5; a possible D gene is TRBD2 (5 bases). V shed 3 bases and J shed 5 bases, with 14 bases lying between them. The CDR3 has 14 amino acids. Germline assignment: CDR1 SGHRS and CDR2 YFSETQ.

Of note for this clonotype: One end of the junction fails to match germline, which may point to a read error. The rearrangement links TRBV7-8 to TRBJ2-4, with D perhaps matching TRBD2 (6 bases). Germline CDR1 SGHVS, CDR2 FQNEAQ. The CDR3 is made up of 17 amino acids. The CDR3 coding sequence is TGTACCAGCAGCTGGGACCGCGCGGGGCTAGACAAAAACATTCAGTACTTC. Translated, it gives CTSSWDRAGLDKNIQYF.

The V gene is TRBV30, the J gene TRBJ2-7; D gene ambiguous. Germline V gene data show CDR1 as GTSNPN and CDR2 as SVGIG (reference sequence). Trimming cost V 0 bases and J 2 bases, with 8 bases left between them. The CDR3 runs 13 residues. DNA of the CDR3: TGTGCCTGGAGTGTACTATCCACCTACGAGCAGTACTTC. Translating it yields CAWSVLSTYEQYF.

The V call is TRBV3-1, the J call TRBJ2-1; 12 bases are shared with TRBD2. The CDR3 totals 16 residues. Germline lookup yields CDR1 LGHDT and CDR2 YNNKEL (reference sequence). The trim removed 4 bases at V and 4 bases at J, leaving 5 bases unmatched. The CDR3 DNA reads as TGTGCCAGCAGCCGGGGGACTAGCGGGCCTTACAATGAGCAGTTCTTC. Its translation is CASSRGTSGPYNEQFF.

Worth noting for this clonotype: Mismatch with germline at one junction end may stem from a read error. In DNA form, the CDR3 reads TGTGCTAGTGCTTTGACTAGCGGGAGCCTTGAGCAGTTCTTC. It encodes CASALTSGSLEQFF. The chain employs TRBV12-5 and TRBJ2-1, with 12 bases identical to TRBD2. This CDR3 is 14 amino acids long. Germline lookup yields CDR1 LGHNT and CDR2 FRNRAP.

This clonotype was seen at least ten times. J is TRBJ2-5 and V is TRBV7-9; 10 bases fit TRBD2. With V trimmed by 1 base and J by 3 bases, 2 bases remained unmatched. Germline CDR1 and CDR2: SEHNR and FQNEAQ (reference sequence). CDR3 length: 15 amino acids. CDR3 coding DNA: TGTGCCAGCAGCTTAGTAGCGGGGGGTAAAGAGACCCAGTACTTC. As protein: CASSLVAGGKETQYF. Full variable domain (remainder filled in from reference TRBV7-9 and TRBJ2-5): DTGVSQNPRHKITKRGQNVTFRCDPISEHNRLYWYRQTLGQGPEFLTYFQNEAQLEKSRLLSDRFSAERPKGSFSTLEIQRTEQGDSAMYLCASSLVAGGKETQYFGPGTRLLVL.

This clonotype appeared many times. The genes are TRBV27 and TRBJ1-5; TRBD1 is a possible D gene (6 bases). With 3 bases removed from V and 5 bases from J, the gap between germline ends came to 11 bases. The CDR3 runs to 14 residues. CDR1 and CDR2 (germline): MNHEY, SMNVEV (reference sequence). CDR3 in amino acids: CASSLGAGHQPQHF. CDR3 coding DNA: TGTGCCAGCAGTTTGGGGGCAGGGCATCAGCCCCAGCATTTT.

This clonotype was found many times. The V gene is TRBV14, the J gene TRBJ2-2; TRBD1 might be the D (5 bases). The CDR3 contains 16 residues. The V gene's germline CDR1 is SGHDN and CDR2 FVKESK. V shed 0 bases and J shed 7 bases, with 15 bases lying between them. The CDR3 reads CASSQDNPGLGGELFF. The DNA for the CDR3 is TGTGCCAGCAGCCAAGATAATCCAGGGCTGGGCGGGGAGCTGTTTTTT.

This clonotype was detected ten times or more. The genes are TRBV11-2 and TRBJ1-2; D is uncertain. This CDR3 has 16 amino acids. Looked up from germline, CDR1 is SGHAT and CDR2 is FQNNGV. V lost 4 bases and J lost 4, with 19 bases in between. The CDR3 here is CASSYPGSTDFYGYTF. The CDR3 region has the DNA TGTGCCAGCAGCTATCCCGGTAGCACAGACTTCTATGGCTACACCTTC.

This clonotype has at least ten counts. The J gene is TRBJ1-5, the V gene TRBV6-2 or TRBV6-3; 7 bases map to TRBD1. The V gene's germline CDR1 is MNHEY and CDR2 SVGEGT. The CDR3 spans 12 residues. V dropped 3 bases and J dropped 11; count of bases not matched to a gene: 4. CDR3 coding DNA: TGTGCCAGCAGTTATGGGGGACAGACCCAGCATTTT. Translating gives CASSYGGQTQHF.

This sequence joins TRBV12-3 or TRBV12-4 and TRBJ2-2, with TRBD1 matching over 10 bases. The CDR3 is made up of 15 amino acids. The ends lost 8 bases at V and 6 bases at J; junction bases unmatched: 9. The CDR3 sequence is CASWTTGGFAGELFF. For the CDR3, the DNA is TGTGCCAGCTGGACGACAGGGGGCTTTGCCGGGGAGCTGTTTTTT.

This clonotype was observed many times. The rearrangement links TRBV5-5 to TRBJ1-1; D not certain. Looked up from germline, CDR1 is SGHKS and CDR2 is YYEKEE (reference sequence). The V end was cut by 0 bases, the J end by 1 base, with 10 bases between. This CDR3 has 15 amino acids. The CDR3 loop is CASSLGSQKNTEAFF. The CDR3 nucleotides are TGTGCCAGCAGCTTGGGTTCGCAGAAGAACACTGAAGCTTTCTTT.

This chain links TRBV5-6 with TRBJ2-1; TRBD1 agrees at 7 bases. The CDR3 totals 14 residues. Trimming cost V 4 bases and J 9 bases; bases outside gene matches: 10. CDR1 is SGHDT and CDR2 is YYEEEE in the germline V gene. CDR3 in amino acids: CASSPEDRAGEQFF. The CDR3, as DNA: TGTGCCAGCAGCCCGGAAGACAGGGCTGGTGAGCAGTTCTTC. The variable domain in full, with the rest retrieved from reference TRBV5-6 and TRBJ2-1, is DAGVTQSPTHLIKTRGQQVTLRCSPKSGHDTVSWYQQALGQGPQFIFQYYEEEERQRGNFPDRFSGHQFPNYSSELNVNALLLGDSALYLCASSPEDRAGEQFFGPGTRLTVL.

The table lists this clonotype with many counts. CDR3 amino acids: CASSTHRRMGNTEAFF. The CDR3 region has the DNA TGTGCCAGCAGCACCCACCGACGGATGGGGAACACTGAAGCTTTCTTT. The chain has TRBV13 and TRBJ1-1; D uncertain. The CDR3 consists of 16 residues. The germline V gene has CDR1 PRHDT and CDR2 FYEKMQ (reference sequence). Trimming removed 5 bases at V and 1 base at J, with 17 bases between.

The chain employs TRBV28 and TRBJ2-1, with TRBD2 as a possible D gene (6 bases). Germline-derived CDR1 and CDR2 are MDHEN and SYDVKM. Trimming stripped 5 bases from V and 9 bases from J, with 11 bases between. This CDR3 contains 12 residues. Here the CDR3 reads CASSILAFEQFF. In DNA, the CDR3 is TGTGCCAGCAGTATTCTAGCGTTTGAGCAGTTCTTC.

This clonotype was counted ten times or more. The junction shows a germline mismatch at one end, possibly a read error. V gene TRBV5-1 combines with J gene TRBJ2-7; either TRBD1 or TRBD2 may supply D (5 bases each). Germline V CDR1 and CDR2: SGHRS, YFSETQ. The CDR3 is made up of 14 amino acids. CDR3 nucleotide sequence: TGTGCCAGTAGTTTCCGGGACGGTCACTACGAGCAGTACTTC. This encodes CASSFRDGHYEQYF.

The table lists this clonotype with many counts. The V gene is TRBV7-2, the J gene TRBJ2-5; 9 nucleotides align to TRBD1. This CDR3 is built from 15 residues. Germline V gene sequence: CDR1 SGHTA, CDR2 FQGNSA. The trim removed 4 bases at V and 5 bases at J, leaving 8 bases unmatched. CDR3 loop: CASSSGQGPWETQYF. Here the CDR3 DNA reads TGTGCCAGCAGCTCCGGACAGGGGCCCTGGGAGACCCAGTACTTC.